This T cell receptor (beta chain) was identified in a study of cytotoxic CD8 clonotypes in ibrutinib-treated CLL. Study observations and caveats: Having risen at ibrutinib response, clonality had fallen back toward baseline by progression.

The method was immunoSEQ multiplex PCR; TCRdb's version includes in-frame clones alone and lacks a portion of them. The sample contains about 72,000 clones, under 70% of which appear only once. With regard to this clone: What it recognizes is unknown.

Germline CDR1 SGHTA, CDR2 FQGNSA. V was trimmed by 6 bases and J by 0 bases, leaving 18 bases between them. The length of the CDR3 is 16 residues. The sequencing used PBMCs, collected after 12 months of ibrutinib treatment. This rearrangement joins TRBV7-2 to TRBJ2-7; tentative D call: TRBD1 (6 bases). This receptor was identified in a human donor with chronic lymphocytic leukemia. The CDR3 nucleotides read TGTGCCAGCAGTCCATACCAGACAGGAAACTCCTACGAGCAGTACTTC. Translating gives CASSPYQTGNSYEQYF.